This TCR beta chain stems from a study of T cells in Graves' hyperthyroidism and ophthalmopathy. The diagnostic basis comprised clinical symptoms, serum thyroxine and TRAb, thyroid ultrasound and orbital computed tomography. TCR beta CDR3 region amplification was performed from RNA transcripts. Primed by the HTBI set, a first-round RT-PCR was run on the TCR CDR3. TCRdb reprocessed the multiplex PCR reads via MiXCR and lists one record per CDR3 protein. Of approximately 560,000 distinct CDR3 sequences listed, more than 45% were seen once; the top ten hold 8.2%. The clonotype comes from a young woman with Graves' hyperthyroidism. Sequencing input: peripheral blood or thyroid tissue (not recorded which).

In DNA form, the CDR3 reads TGTGCCAGCAGCTTAGAAGGGGGGGGAGGCTATGGCTACACCTTC. It encodes CASSLEGGGGYGYTF. The chain is built from TRBV5-6 and TRBJ1-2; tentatively, D is TRBD1 (6 bases). The CDR3 spans 15 residues. Trimming removed 2 bases from V and 4 bases from J, with 15 bases in between. Germline assignment: CDR1 SGHDT and CDR2 YYEEEE.